This T cell receptor (beta chain) was observed in a study of shared clonotypes between healthy human individuals (dated by TCRdb to 2019 to 2021). Concerning the study at large: A couple of women and three men aged 18 to 49 years were included in the cohort. For each donor, three plates each were used for CD4 naive and CD4 memory, two plates were used for CD8 naive, and one plate was used for CD8 memory. To estimate repertoire size and how much clonotype sharing occurs between individuals, the study deeply sequenced the blood TCR repertoires of roughly 5 healthy adults. Different laboratories and diverse techniques were used to prepare libraries and sequence TCR repertoires, to increase sequencing depth and limit assay-specific biases. Each donor's leukapheresis produced roughly between roughly 0.85 and 9.5 billion PBMCs. What the authors observed across the whole study: Pairwise subsampling led to the expectation that sequencing depth would affect the degree of clonotype sharing among donors. Naive subsets generally had larger estimated clonotype richness than memory subsets did. Incomplete sequencing was indicated by rarefaction of sorted-subset datasets, despite the large sequencing depth. Only blood was sampled, and tissue TCR repertoires likely differ from those in blood. Compared with non-shared clonotypes, the clonotypes found in all four sorted-subset donors had higher generation probabilities. About 5% of naive CD4, roughly 3.5% of naive CD8, approximately 2% of memory CD4, and 0.35% to 0.4% of memory CD8 clonotypes were shared across several donors. Because the study included a small number of donors, the genetic and exposure-history diversity represented was limited.

The donors were healthy, HIV-negative adults who had no recently reported acute infections or vaccinations. All donors were Caucasian adults living in Nashville, Tennessee, USA. CD4+ T cells were enriched through magnetic negative selection, after which naive cells were positively selected on CD45RA and the remaining negative fraction served as the memory subset. Blood was obtained by leukapheresis, after which PBMCs were separated by Ficoll-Histopaque density gradient centrifugation and cryopreserved in liquid nitrogen vapor phase. Purity and quantity of every magnetically sorted T cell population were checked by analytical flow cytometry. Genomic DNA was isolated from every sorted fraction and measured by UV absorbance on a Nanodrop 2000c. Using the deep immunoSEQ assay, TCR CDR3 regions were amplified from genomic DNA by multiplex PCR. For each cell subset, the extracted genomic DNA was distributed evenly across all wells of several immunoSEQ 96-well plates, and each plate served as one replicate. For sorted subsets, roughly 200 ng of genomic DNA, equivalent to 30,000 or so T cell genomes, went into each replicate PCR. The purified libraries were quantified using a Qubit 3.0 fluorometer, sized with a Bioanalyzer 2100, and then quantified again using the KAPA Library Quantification kit. A separate single-read 150-cycle Illumina NextSeq 550 flow cell was used to sequence each immunoSEQ 96-well plate. The original methods were these. The immunoSEQ output contained only junctional sequences without quality scores, so filtering could not match that applied to full-length reads. To assign V/J genes and CDR3, sequences were annotated against IMGT germline references using PyIR, a Python wrapper for IgBLAST v1.9. Any read was removed if the V/J assignment was weak (E-value above 1e-6), the CDR3 was missing, or the read contained stop codons, out-of-frame junctions, or ambiguous translated residues. V3J clonotypes were defined as sequences sharing the same inferred V gene, J gene, and CDR3 amino acid sequence. Percentage overlap between repertoires was computed as shared unique clonotypes divided by the size of the smaller repertoire. Richness of each repertoire was evaluated using RTK rarefaction, the Chao1 estimator, and Recon v2.1 estimates of unobserved clonotypes. For all TCRbeta clonotypes obtained by the gDNA method from four donors, generation probabilities were computed with OLGA. TCRdb took this table from immuneACCESS and kept in-frame rearrangements with V and J called. Such tables lack part of the clones; where checked against another copy, unresolved V genes explain under half of the gap, and the rest is unexplained. V, J and clone size derive from that table, while D and trimming were established from the DNA sequence. The sample table holds roughly 1.5 million clones, of which nearly 99% were seen once. The ten largest clones capture approximately 0.44% of the sample.

The CDR3 numbers 13 residues from cysteine through phenylalanine. Of the read, only the CDR3 DNA is kept; its 39 bases are in frame from base 1. V sheds 5 bases and J sheds 1 base, leaving 9 bases between their ends. CDR1 and CDR2 are read off the germline V gene (reference sequence) as MNHEY and SMNVEV. On this clone itself: Its antigen remains unidentified. No much larger clonotype is one base removed from it; base qualities were not supplied.

This sequence originates from a man aged 25-40 years in good health. The chain employs TRBV27 and TRBJ2-7; TRBD2 is a weak D gene call, 6 bases matching. The sequenced sample was naive CD4+ T cells sorted from blood. The cell subset or site label corresponds to: CD45RA+ positively selected. The CDR3 protein is CASSPRESYEQYF. The nucleotide sequence reads TGTGCCAGCAGTCCACGGGAGTCCTACGAGCAGTACTTC.